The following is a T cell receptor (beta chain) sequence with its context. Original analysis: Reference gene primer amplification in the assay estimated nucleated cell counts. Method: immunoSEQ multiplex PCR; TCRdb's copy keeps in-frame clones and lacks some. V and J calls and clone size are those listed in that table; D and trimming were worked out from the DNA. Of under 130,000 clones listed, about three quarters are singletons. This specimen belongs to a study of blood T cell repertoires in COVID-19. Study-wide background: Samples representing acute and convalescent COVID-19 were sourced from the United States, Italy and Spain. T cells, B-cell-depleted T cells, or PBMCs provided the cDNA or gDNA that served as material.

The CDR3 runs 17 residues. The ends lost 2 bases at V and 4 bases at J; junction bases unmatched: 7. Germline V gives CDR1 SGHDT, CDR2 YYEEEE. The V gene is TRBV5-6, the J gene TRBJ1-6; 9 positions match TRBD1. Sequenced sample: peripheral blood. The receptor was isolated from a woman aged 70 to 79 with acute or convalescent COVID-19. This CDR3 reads CASSFHRDRVYNSPLHF. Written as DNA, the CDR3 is TGTGCCAGCAGCTTCCACCGGGACAGGGTATATAATTCACCCCTCCACTTT.